These 27 T cell receptor beta chains were sequenced from one sample in a study of T-cell memory formation after mild COVID-19. TCRdb reprocessed the 5' RACE reads via MiXCR and lists one record per CDR3 protein. The sample includes tens of thousands of distinct CDR3 sequences, 9% to 9.5% of them seen just once. The sample consisted of PBMCs or a T cell subset sorted from them (not recorded which). These receptor sequences come from a man younger than 35 who had mild COVID-19 (a few samples of this study predate the infection). Cell type and time point are not known.

This clonotype was found many times. The CDR3, as DNA: TGCGCCAGCAGCTCGGGACAGGGGGACAATGAGCAGTTCTTC. Its translation: CASSSGQGDNEQFF. The V gene is TRBV5-1, the J gene TRBJ2-1; the match to TRBD1 covers 11 bases. The germline gives CDR1 SGHRS, CDR2 YFSETQ. Germline trimming cut 3 bases from V and 5 bases from J; bases unmatched to any gene: 1. The CDR3 contains 14 residues.

V gene TRBV20-1 combines with J gene TRBJ2-5; no clear D gene. CDR1 DFQATT and CDR2 SNEGSKA come from the germline V gene (reference sequence). This CDR3 comprises 13 residues. V dropped 0 bases and J dropped 5 bases, with 10 bases sitting between them. The CDR3 DNA follows: TGCAGTGCTAGAGAGGCGCTACTGGAGACCCAGTACTTC. Translated, it gives CSAREALLETQYF.

This clonotype was seen more than once but under ten times. The chain is built from TRBV20-1 and TRBJ1-1, with D perhaps TRBD1 (5 bases). Germline lookup yields CDR1 DFQATT and CDR2 SNEGSKA (reference sequence). Trimming took 5 bases from V and 1 from J, leaving 14 bases between them. This CDR3 spans 14 amino acids. The CDR3 bases are TGCAGTGCTTCCCTGCCAGACAGGAACACTGAAGCTTTCTTT. Translation: CSASLPDRNTEAFF.

This clonotype showed up just a few times. The CDR3 DNA sequence: TGCGCCAGCAGCTTGGTTCCAGATAGCAATCAGCCCCAGCATTTT. This translates into CASSLVPDSNQPQHF. The chain combines TRBV5-1 with TRBJ1-5; unclear D gene. Germline V CDR1 and CDR2: SGHRS, YFSETQ. The V and J ends lost 0 bases and 0 bases respectively, with 7 bases between them. CDR3 length: 15 residues.

The rearrangement uses TRBV12-3 or TRBV12-4 and TRBJ2-3, with 13 bases lining up with TRBD2. The CDR3 totals 16 residues. V shed 6 bases, J shed 6 bases, and the junction held 9 bases outside the gene matches. Written as DNA, the CDR3 is TGTGCCAGCAGACCACTAGCGGGGGGGCCGGGGGATACGCAGTATTTT. Protein product: CASRPLAGGPGDTQYF.

The V and J genes are TRBV15 and TRBJ2-3; D possibly corresponds to TRBD2 (6 bases). The V end was cut by 0 bases, the J end by 2 bases, with 12 bases between. Germline V gene lookup returns CDR1 LNHNV and CDR2 YYDKDF (reference sequence). The CDR3 length is 16 residues. CDR3 amino acids: CATSRDGAGYTDTQYF. The CDR3 DNA follows: TGTGCCACCAGCAGAGACGGGGCGGGGTACACAGATACGCAGTATTTT.

This clonotype was observed a handful of times. J is TRBJ2-1 and V is TRBV4-1, with 11 bases aligning to TRBD2. J was trimmed by 0 bases and V by 4 bases; bases with no gene match: 11. This CDR3 region has 19 residues. The germline gives CDR1 MGHRA, CDR2 YSYEKL. Here the CDR3 DNA reads TGCGCCAGCAGCCTGCTAGCGGGGGGACTGACGAGCTCCTACAATGAGCAGTTCTTC. Translation: CASSLLAGGLTSSYNEQFF.

This clonotype was counted a few times. The genes are TRBV28 and TRBJ2-5; D not certain. Germline CDR1 MDHEN, CDR2 SYDVKM. The CDR3 is made up of 13 amino acids. The ends were cut back, 6 bases at V and 5 bases at J, with 13 bases in the middle. CDR3 coding DNA: TGTGCCAGCAGGACGGGCTTGTGGGAGACCCAGTACTTC. Its protein product is CASRTGLWETQYF.

This clonotype was observed many times. The chain combines TRBV5-1 with TRBJ1-1; D not certain. V was clipped by 0 bases and J by 10 bases, with 10 bases between them. The germline CDR1 and CDR2 sequences are SGHRS and YFSETQ. The CDR3 totals 12 residues. The CDR3 spells CASSLEGVGAFF. The CDR3 DNA sequence: TGCGCCAGCAGCTTGGAGGGTGTCGGAGCTTTCTTT.

This clonotype was counted at least ten times. The J gene is TRBJ2-1, the V gene TRBV10-3; no clear D gene. Germline V gene lookup returns CDR1 ENHRY and CDR2 SYGVKD. Deletions cut 4 bases from V and 10 bases from J, with 8 bases between. The CDR3 contains 11 residues. This CDR3 reads CAISAQDEQFF. The CDR3 nucleotides read TGTGCCATCAGTGCCCAGGACGAGCAGTTCTTC.

This sequence joins TRBV6-4 and TRBJ2-1; weak D call: TRBD2 (5 bases). This CDR3 contains 15 residues. Trimming cost V 2 bases and J 2 bases, with 10 bases left between them. The V gene's germline CDR1 is MRHNA and CDR2 SNTAGT. The CDR3 coding sequence is TGTGCCAGCAGTGACGAGTACGGGACCTACAATGAGCAGTTCTTC. It specifies CASSDEYGTYNEQFF.

The V gene is TRBV5-4, the J gene TRBJ1-2; 10 bases match TRBD1. Trimming at V came to 4 bases and at J to 7 bases, leaving 7 bases not matched to a gene. The CDR3 runs 14 residues. The germline V gene encodes CDR1 SGHNT and CDR2 YYREEE (reference sequence). In DNA form, the CDR3 reads TGTGCCAGCAGCCCGACAGGGGGCTTGTTTGGCTACACCTTC. Amino acid sequence: CASSPTGGLFGYTF. The full variable domain, with the rest looked up from reference TRBV5-4 and TRBJ1-2, is ETGVTQSPTHLIKTRGQQVTLRCSSQSGHNTVSWYQQALGQGPQFIFQYYREEENGRGNFPPRFSGLQFPNYSSELNVNALELDDSALYLCASSPTGGLFGYTFGSGTRLTVV.

This clonotype was seen more than once but under ten times. In DNA form, the CDR3 reads TGTGCCAGCAGCTTGGGACGCATGGGGACTGAAGCTTTCTTT. This codes for CASSLGRMGTEAFF. This chain uses TRBV11-1 with TRBJ1-1; possibly TRBD1 for D (5 bases). This CDR3 is built from 14 residues. V gave up 3 bases and J gave up 5 bases, with 13 bases separating them. Per germline, CDR1 SGHAT and CDR2 FQDESV (reference sequence). The whole variable domain, filled in from reference TRBV11-1 and TRBJ1-1, reads EAEVAQSPRYKITEKSQAVAFWCDPISGHATLYWYRQILGQGPELLVQFQDESVVDDSQLPKDRFSAERLKGVDSTLKIQPAELGDSAMYLCASSLGRMGTEAFFGQGTRLTVV.

In its sample, this clonotype was seen a few times. The J gene is TRBJ2-5, the V gene TRBV5-6, with 7 nucleotides matching TRBD1. The junction had 6 bases not matched to a gene; V was cut back by 3 bases and J by 4 bases. The CDR3 is 14 residues long. Germline-derived CDR1 and CDR2 are SGHDT and YYEEEE. CDR3 in DNA: TGTGCCAGCAGCTGGGCGACAGGGCGAGAGACCCAGTACTTC. Its protein is CASSWATGRETQYF.

For the CDR3, the DNA is TGTGCCAGCAGTTCATCTAGCGGTCGAGCGCAAGAGACCCAGTACTTC. Translating gives CASSSSSGRAQETQYF. This sequence joins TRBV12-3 or TRBV12-4 and TRBJ2-5, with TRBD2 matching over 7 bases. With V trimmed by 4 bases and J by 2 bases, 10 bases remained unmatched. The CDR3 consists of 16 residues.

The V gene is TRBV19, the J gene TRBJ1-1, with D unclear. From germline, CDR1 is LNHDA and CDR2 SQIVND (reference sequence). The CDR3 runs 14 residues. V was clipped by 0 bases and J by 2 bases, with 7 bases between them. CDR3 residues: CASSIELSNTEAFF. CDR3 nucleotide sequence: TGTGCCAGTAGTATAGAGCTTAGTAACACTGAAGCTTTCTTT.

With regard to this clonotype: Lacking the conserved final phenylalanine or tryptophan, this CDR3 likely reflects a read error. This sequence joins TRBV10-2 and TRBJ1-2, with D uncertain. The CDR3 sequence is 13 residues long. Germline CDR1 WSHSY, CDR2 SAAADI. Deletions cut 3 bases from V and 4 bases from J, with 9 bases between. The CDR3 sequence is CASSDQGGYGYTY. The DNA of the CDR3 is TGCGCCAGCAGTGACCAAGGCGGCTATGGCTACACCTAC.

This clonotype appeared a few times. The V call is TRBV7-9, the J call TRBJ1-1; 7 nucleotides match TRBD1. CDR3 length equals 15 residues. CDR1 is SEHNR, CDR2 FQNEAQ, per germline (reference sequence). V shed 4 bases, J shed 11 bases, and the junction held 16 bases outside the gene matches. The DNA for the CDR3 is TGTGCCAGCAGCTCTACAGGGGCGCTTAGATCGGTTGCTTTCTTT. This gives the protein CASSSTGALRSVAFF.

The table lists this clonotype with a few counts. V and J are TRBV7-9 and TRBJ2-1; 8 positions match TRBD2. J was trimmed by 9 bases and V by 4 bases; bases with no gene match: 11. The CDR3 is 15 residues long. CDR1 SEHNR and CDR2 FQNEAQ come from the germline V gene (reference sequence). The CDR3 region is CASSSSGGALGEQFF. For the CDR3, the DNA is TGTGCCAGCAGCTCATCGGGGGGGGCATTGGGTGAGCAGTTCTTC.

The chain combines TRBV2 with TRBJ1-5; D gene unclear. V was pared by 1 base and J by 7 bases, with 11 bases between. Germline V gene data show CDR1 as SNHLY and CDR2 as FYNNEI. The CDR3 length is 14 residues. This CDR3 is CASSEDLGGQPQHF. The CDR3, as DNA: TGTGCCAGCAGTGAAGATCTGGGTGGCCAGCCCCAGCATTTT.

The V and J genes are TRBV29-1 and TRBJ2-3, with D tentatively TRBD2 (5 bases). Per germline, CDR1 SQVTM and CDR2 ANQGSEA. The CDR3 consists of 13 residues. The V end was cut by 8 bases, the J end by 0 bases, with 12 bases between. The CDR3 region has the DNA TGCAGCCCTACGGAGGTTAGCACAGATACGCAGTATTTT. This gives the protein CSPTEVSTDTQYF.

This clonotype was seen a few times. The chain is built from TRBV7-6 and TRBJ1-5, with 9 bases that match TRBD1. The CDR3 totals 16 residues. Germline V CDR1 and CDR2: SGHVS, FNYEAQ. The J segment lost 4 bases and the V segment lost 3 bases, leaving 7 bases of the junction unmatched. The CDR3, as DNA: TGTGCCAGCAGCTTGGGAAACAGGGGGCTGAATCAGCCCCAGCATTTT. Translating it yields CASSLGNRGLNQPQHF.

This chain links TRBV18 with TRBJ2-2; D call uncertain. The V and J ends lost 1 base and 6 bases respectively, with 15 bases between them. Germline V gene lookup returns CDR1 KGHSH and CDR2 LQKENI. The CDR3 contains 16 residues. CDR3 sequence reads: CASSPRTGTDAGELFF. CDR3 DNA sequence: TGTGCCAGCTCACCACGGACGGGCACGGATGCCGGGGAGCTGTTTTTT.

This clonotype was counted between two and nine times. The chain joins TRBV7-8 to TRBJ1-5, with a weak D call TRBD1 (5 bases). The V end was cut by 5 bases, the J end by 2 bases, with 13 bases between. The CDR3 has 15 amino acids. Germline CDR1 is SGHVS and CDR2 is FQNEAQ. The CDR3 coding sequence is TGTGCCAGCAGCCGGGGGTCCGGGGGCAATCAGCCCCAGCATTTT. Translation gives CASSRGSGGNQPQHF.

This clonotype was detected many times. The chain couples TRBV4-1 to TRBJ2-1, with 10 bases identical to TRBD2. The CDR3 runs to 15 residues. V lost 4 bases, J lost 8 bases, and 8 bases stayed unmatched. CDR1 and CDR2 (germline): MGHRA, YSYEKL. The CDR3, as DNA: TGCGCCAGCAGCCCCGAGCGGGGGGGCCTCTATGAGCAGTTCTTC. Translation gives CASSPERGGLYEQFF.

Only a few counts were recorded for this clonotype. This chain uses TRBV12-3 or TRBV12-4 with TRBJ2-2; 8 bases line up with TRBD1. The ends lost 8 bases at V and 4 bases at J; junction bases unmatched: 3. The CDR3 spans 13 residues. CDR3 DNA: TGTGCCAGCCACAGGGGGAGCACCGGGGAGCTGTTTTTT. It translates to CASHRGSTGELFF.

The CDR3 bases are TGCGCCAGCAGCTTGGGAGGAACGGAGTTGATGGATACGCAGTATTTT. The encoded protein is CASSLGGTELMDTQYF. The chain carries TRBV5-1 and TRBJ2-3, with D unclear. The germline V and J ends were trimmed by 0 bases and 6 bases, with 17 bases remaining between them. Germline lookup yields CDR1 SGHRS and CDR2 YFSETQ. The CDR3 length is 16 residues.